This T cell receptor beta chain is from a study of breast tumors, draining lymph nodes, adjacent tissues. Study observations and caveats: Tumors had less TCR diversity than lymph nodes, more than nontumor tissue. Most tumor T cells seemingly derive from lymph node, then expand in tumor. Luminal-like breast cancer showed significantly greater tumor-nontumor repertoire similarity than basal-like breast cancer did. That most tumor T cells come from lymph nodes remained unproven.

This clonotype has a single count. The antigen is not known. TCRdb re-derived calls from the multiplex PCR reads in MiXCR, one entry per CDR3 protein. The sample includes 20,000 or so distinct CDR3 sequences, roughly three fifths seen only once; the top ten take less than 20%. The TCR was taken from a female donor with breast cancer. Some clones in this sample may be carry-over from other donors' samples. Sequencing was done on a sample of tumor-adjacent breast tissue.

Here the CDR3 DNA reads TGTGCCATCAGAGTGCAGACCGCTATCTATGGCTACACCTTC. This translates into CAIRVQTAIYGYTF. This chain links TRBV10-3 with TRBJ1-2; D ambiguous. Between the trimmed V and J ends, which lost 6 bases and 4 bases, there was a span of 15 bases. This CDR3 has 14 amino acids. The germline V gene encodes CDR1 ENHRY and CDR2 SYGVKD.